This T cell receptor beta chain was identified in a study of a mutant IDH1 vaccine in newly diagnosed glioma (dated by TCRdb to the early 2020s). For context, the study as a whole: Of the roughly 34 treated patients, approximately 62% were male and around 38% were female, and a mean age of around 40 years was recorded. Six visits were used for peripheral blood collection: V03 (baseline), V05, V07, V10, V12 and V13. Prior to enrollment, standard therapy consisting of radiotherapy alone, temozolomide alone, or radiochemotherapy with temozolomide had been administered to patients, with the combination being received by most patients. Longitudinal TCRB deep sequencing was performed for around 23 treated patients wherever samples were available for exploratory analyses. Broader findings and caveats from the paper: Availability determined which PBMC samples were chosen for TCRB deep sequencing. The authors stated that sample limitations prevented analyses of patient blood samples from being reproduced. Vaccine-induced immune responses across multiple MHC alleles were detected in 80% to 95% of patients. Pseudoprogression appeared unrelated to alterations in the top peripheral T cell clonotypes detected by TCRB sequencing.

For CDR1 and CDR2, the germline V gene lists MNHEY and SVGAGI. The CDR3 runs 14 amino acids, cysteine and phenylalanine included. Only the CDR3 region is kept as DNA, spanning 42 bases read in frame from base 1. V is clipped by 2 bases and J by 4 bases, and the sequence between their germline boundaries is 9 bases long. On this clone itself: No antigen is known for it. No much larger clonotype is one base removed from it; base qualities were not supplied.

The meaning of the sample's time point label: baseline, week 1 (first vaccination visit). Per the publication, the treatment or condition label means: pre-vaccination baseline after standard-of-care therapy. All donors had newly diagnosed IDH1-mutant astrocytomas of WHO grade 3 or 4 that showed loss of nuclear ATRX. The samples were drawn from NOA16, a multicentre, single-arm, open-label phase I trial in Germany that tested a mutant IDH1 peptide vaccine in humans for the first time. Blood drawn at visit V03 was used as the baseline sample for immunogenicity testing. Genomic DNA for TCRB sequencing was extracted from EDTA blood using the DNeasy Blood and Tissue Kit. Receptor libraries were prepared by the immunoSEQ multiplex PCR assay. Following the manufacturer's protocol, the hsTCRB Kit was used to amplify rearranged TCR beta chain sequences. An Illumina MiSeq was used to sequence the TCRB libraries. As for how the authors treated the data: Demultiplexing, trimming and gene mapping were performed with the kit vendor's proprietary platform. Imported from immuneACCESS, the table was reduced by TCRdb to in-frame sequences with V and J called. These copies leave out some clones; in studies compared against another copy, an unresolved V gene accounts for under half, and the cause of the remainder is not known. Clone size and the V and J calls come from that table; the DNA yielded D and trimming. The sample records 99,000 or so clones, about 87% of which are singletons. Less than 0.65% of the sample belongs to the ten largest clones.

This sequence was found in a woman between 50 and 59 years old with glioma. The material sequenced was PBMCs, taken from a glioma patient treated with radiotherapy, temozolomide or both. The rearranged chain carries TRBV6-5 and TRBJ2-1, with the D gene too uncertain to name. This receptor has the CDR3 CASSYDPGYNEQFF. Here is the DNA: TGTGCCAGCAGTTACGATCCGGGTTACAATGAGCAGTTCTTC.